This T cell receptor beta chain emerged from a study of cytomegalovirus exposure and HLA in healthy donors. Participants comprised healthy donors of bone marrow. Donors sampled were nominally healthy, though unrecorded immune exposures were likely. The PCR had 60 Vbeta and 13 Jbeta primers. Repertoires were generated with immunoSEQ multiplex PCR, while TCRdb's copy carries only in-frame clones and drops some. The profile covers around 92,000 clones, with over 80% appearing a single time and under 4.5% taken by the ten largest. Study results and limitations: Later analysis associated a missense DCLRE1C variant with TCR beta V- and J-gene trimming. Later on, an analysis found that several of the most significant clusters appeared to be linked to common viral pathogens, which included parvovirus B19.

A word on this clone: Its matching antigen is unknown.

Germline CDR1 and CDR2: MNHEY and SMNVEV (reference sequence). The CDR3 length is 15 residues. With 9 bases clipped from V and 0 bases from J, the junction kept 5 bases outside the gene matches. This TCR came from a female donor in good health and CMV-seropositive. The sample taken for sequencing was PBMCs. The chain uses TRBV27 and TRBJ2-3; TRBD2 matches 11 bases. DNA for the CDR3: TGTGCCAGTGAGGGACTAGCGGTTAGCACAGATACGCAGTATTTT. Amino acid sequence: CASEGLAVSTDTQYF.